Shown below are 20 T cell receptor beta chains from a single sample sequenced in a study of blood T cells in healthy people across ages. A second PCR of roughly 7 to 11 cycles used a sample-barcoded 5' primer and a J-beta primer mix. TCRdb passed the 5' RACE reads through MiXCR, listing each CDR3 protein once. The repertoire holds just over 800,000 distinct CDR3 sequences, 60% to 80% seen once, with 25% to 35% in the top ten. Input material: blood. The receptor source for this set is a man younger than 45 in good health.

The V and J genes are TRBV18 and TRBJ2-7, with D tentatively TRBD2 (6 bases). The CDR3 runs to 14 residues. Per the germline V gene, CDR1 is KGHSH and CDR2 is LQKENI. Trimming removed 6 bases from V and 2 bases from J, with 14 bases in between. The CDR3 here is CASSPDGTPYEQYF. CDR3 coding DNA: TGTGCCAGCTCGCCGGATGGGACTCCCTACGAGCAGTACTTC.

The rearrangement uses TRBV5-1 and TRBJ2-7, with 8 nucleotides matching TRBD1. CDR3 size: 16 residues. V gave up 3 bases and J gave up 2 bases; unmatched junction bases: 10. The germline V gene has CDR1 SGHRS and CDR2 YFSETQ. The CDR3 DNA is TGCGCCAGCAGCTGGATACCGGGACAGGCCACCTACGAGCAGTACTTC. It specifies CASSWIPGQATYEQYF.

The rearrangement uses TRBV4-3 and TRBJ2-5; D unclear. Germline values: CDR1 LGHNA, CDR2 YSLEER. Trimming removed 1 base at V and 5 bases at J, with 11 bases between. The CDR3 consists of 14 residues. The CDR3, as DNA: TGCGCCAGCAGCCAAGTCGGAGTAGGGGAGACCCAGTACTTC. Translating it yields CASSQVGVGETQYF.

To note about this clonotype: A single base separates this from a much larger clone, so it may be a read error. The CDR3 nucleotides are TGTGCCAGCAGTTTGGGGGGCAGGGTTTACGAGCAGTACTTC. This gives the protein CASSLGGRVYEQYF. V usage is TRBV28 and J usage is TRBJ2-7; D might be TRBD1 or TRBD2, each matching 6 bases. From germline, CDR1 is MDHEN and CDR2 SYDVKM. CDR3 size: 14 residues. Trimming shortened V by 3 bases and J by 4 bases, and 13 bases separated the two germline ends.

This clonotype was recorded a few times. The gene calls are TRBV27 and TRBJ1-5, with 7 bases aligning to TRBD1. The V gene end was trimmed by 4 bases and the J gene end by 0 bases; junction bases not matched to a gene: 6. This CDR3 has 16 amino acids. Germline lookup yields CDR1 MNHEY and CDR2 SMNVEV (reference sequence). Here the CDR3 reads CASSSGTDNSNQPQHF. DNA for the CDR3: TGTGCCAGCAGTTCAGGGACAGACAATAGCAATCAGCCCCAGCATTTT.

This clonotype was observed once. The chain employs TRBV20-1 and TRBJ2-3; TRBD2 matches at 8 bases. V dropped 5 bases and J dropped 2; count of bases not matched to a gene: 6. Germline V gene sequence: CDR1 DFQATT, CDR2 SNEGSKA (reference sequence). CDR3 size: 14 residues. This CDR3 reads CSAPGLVDTDTQYF. CDR3 in DNA: TGCAGTGCTCCGGGACTAGTCGACACAGATACGCAGTATTTT.

V and J are TRBV6-6 and TRBJ2-3; no definite D call. This CDR3 is built from 13 residues. V was clipped by 2 bases and J by 4 bases, with 7 bases between them. CDR1 is MNHNY and CDR2 is SVGAGI in the germline V gene (reference sequence). The CDR3 nucleotides are TGTGCCAGCAGTTACGACGGTGCAGATACGCAGTATTTT. Its translation is CASSYDGADTQYF.

The chain employs TRBV3-1 and TRBJ1-4; TRBD1 is a possible D gene (6 bases). Germline-derived CDR1 and CDR2 are LGHDT and YNNKEL (reference sequence). The germline V and J ends were trimmed by 0 bases and 0 bases, with 11 bases remaining between them. This CDR3 has 17 residues. The CDR3 here is CASSQDPGAATNEKLFF. The CDR3 region has the DNA TGTGCCAGCAGCCAAGATCCGGGGGCAGCAACTAATGAAAAACTGTTTTTT.

This sequence joins TRBV27 and TRBJ2-3; D remains ambiguous. In germline, CDR1 is MNHEY, CDR2 SMNVEV (reference sequence). This CDR3 is 14 amino acids long. With 8 bases removed from V and 1 base from J, the gap between germline ends came to 13 bases. CDR3 DNA: TGTGCCAGCGGTGAGGAAGCTGGCACAGATACGCAGTATTTT. Protein sequence: CASGEEAGTDTQYF.

The chain carries TRBV6-1 and TRBJ2-7, with D perhaps matching TRBD1 (5 bases). The germline V gene has CDR1 MNHNS and CDR2 SASEGT. The CDR3 is 13 amino acids. Deletions cut 7 bases from V and 0 bases from J, with 10 bases between. The CDR3 sequence is CASTYTGSYEQYF. The CDR3 DNA sequence: TGTGCCAGCACATATACAGGCTCCTACGAGCAGTACTTC.

This clonotype has only a few counts. The J gene is TRBJ2-5, the V gene TRBV27; 10 positions match TRBD1. J gave up 2 bases and V 5 bases, and 5 bases lay outside the gene matches. This CDR3 contains 15 residues. Per germline, CDR1 MNHEY and CDR2 SMNVEV (reference sequence). The CDR3 DNA reads as TGTGCCAGCAGTCGGGGACAGGGGCCGCAAGAGACCCAGTACTTC. Protein: CASSRGQGPQETQYF.

The CDR3 sequence is CASSLPTSGGADTQYF. CDR3 nucleotide sequence: TGTGCCAGCAGCCTCCCGACTAGCGGGGGGGCAGATACGCAGTATTTT. The genes are TRBV3-1 and TRBJ2-3, with 14 bases fitting TRBD2. V shed 4 bases, J shed 4 bases, and the junction held 4 bases outside the gene matches. Germline V gene data show CDR1 as LGHDT and CDR2 as YNNKEL (reference sequence). This CDR3 is 16 amino acids long.

The CDR3 sequence: CASSQWGASNQPQHF. The CDR3 DNA sequence: TGTGCCAGCAGCCAGTGGGGGGCAAGCAATCAGCCCCAGCATTTT. The chain couples TRBV7-9 to TRBJ1-5, with TRBD1 as a possible D gene (6 bases). V lost 5 bases and J lost 1, with 12 bases in between. Germline CDR1 reads SEHNR; CDR2 reads FQNEAQ (reference sequence). This CDR3 region has 15 residues.

This chain connects TRBV6-8 to TRBJ2-1; D uncertain. V dropped 5 bases and J dropped 4 bases, with 24 bases sitting between them. CDR3 length equals 18 residues. Germline lookup yields CDR1 MNHGY and CDR2 SAAAGT. Here the CDR3 reads CASSPPGQPSTRYNEQFF. In DNA, the CDR3 is TGTGCCAGCAGTCCTCCAGGCCAACCTAGTACAAGGTACAATGAGCAGTTCTTC.

Here the CDR3 DNA reads TGTGCCAGCAGCCAAGTAACGGGTGGGGAAAACATTCAGTACTTC. It is translated as CASSQVTGGENIQYF. V and J are TRBV3-1 and TRBJ2-4; D is unclear. The CDR3 runs to 15 residues. Germline lookup yields CDR1 LGHDT and CDR2 YNNKEL (reference sequence). V gave up 1 base and J gave up 5 bases, with 12 bases separating them.

This chain connects TRBV28 to TRBJ2-7; D is perhaps TRBD1 or TRBD2 (5 bases each). Germline values: CDR1 MDHEN, CDR2 SYDVKM. The CDR3 loop spans 15 amino acids. Trimming pared 7 bases from V and 7 bases from J, leaving 23 bases between. The CDR3 loop reads CASTKSVGVPGEQYF. The CDR3 DNA follows: TGTGCCAGCACCAAATCTGTGGGGGTCCCCGGGGAGCAGTACTTC.

This clonotype was seen just once. This rearrangement joins TRBV9 to TRBJ2-4; D is uncertain. The CDR3 runs 16 residues. Germline V gives CDR1 SGDLS, CDR2 YYNGEE. V lost 0 bases to trimming and J lost 2 bases, with 12 bases between them. The chain's CDR3 is CASSVDPLVTKNIQYF. The CDR3 region has the DNA TGTGCCAGCAGCGTAGACCCGCTGGTCACCAAAAACATTCAGTACTTC.

As concerns this clonotype: A much larger clone differs by one base, so this may be a read error. The chain combines TRBV2 with TRBJ2-1; no clear D. There are 14 residues in the CDR3. Trimming left V 6 bases short and J 1 base short, with 10 bases between. Looked up from germline, CDR1 is SNHLY and CDR2 is FYNNEI. As DNA, the CDR3 is TGTGCCAGCAGGGATTCTAGTTCCTACAATGAGCAGTTCTTC. Its protein product is CASRDSSSYNEQFF.

This sequence joins TRBV7-3 and TRBJ2-5, with D maybe TRBD1 (8 bases). Germline V gene lookup returns CDR1 SGHTA and CDR2 FQGTGA. This CDR3 comprises 15 residues. Trimming removed 2 bases at V and 2 bases at J, with 12 bases between. The CDR3 is CASSLRGDRQETQYF. CDR3 nucleotide sequence: TGTGCCAGCAGCTTACGGGGGGACAGGCAAGAGACCCAGTACTTC. Full variable domain (missing parts from reference TRBV7-3 and TRBJ2-5): GAGVSQTPSNKVTEKGKYVELRCDPISGHTALYWYRQSLGQGPEFLIYFQGTGAADDSGLPNDRFFAVRPEGSVSTLKIQRTERGDSAVYLCASSLRGDRQETQYFGPGTRLLVL.

The chain couples TRBV4-3 to TRBJ2-4, with D perhaps given as TRBD1 or TRBD2 (7 bases each). V lost 0 bases and J lost 7, with 13 bases in between. CDR1 and CDR2 (germline): LGHNA, YSLEER. CDR3 length: 15 residues. CDR3 loop: CASSQDTGEGNIQYF. As DNA, the CDR3 is TGCGCCAGCAGCCAAGACACAGGGGAGGGGAACATTCAGTACTTC.